What follows is one TCR beta chain and its context. These data come from a study of T cell responses to AZD1222 COVID-19 vaccine. Pooling of second doses given at about 4 or about 12 weeks was done. Method: immunoSEQ multiplex PCR; TCRdb's copy keeps in-frame clones and lacks some. The data show approximately 150,000 clones, with over 85% seen just once and roughly 1.5% held by the top ten. V was cut by 0 bases and J by 4 bases, with 14 bases left in between. The CDR3 covers 15 residues. Germline V gene sequence: CDR1 GTSNPN, CDR2 SVGIG (reference sequence). The genes are TRBV30 and TRBJ2-3; maybe TRBD2 (5 bases). The specimen was peripheral blood, collected 28 days after the second AZD1222 dose. The TCR originated in an adult who received the AZD1222 COVID-19 vaccine. Here the CDR3 reads CAWSVGLEGADTQYF. CDR3 nucleotide sequence: TGTGCCTGGAGTGTTGGGCTCGAGGGAGCAGATACGCAGTATTTT.